This entry lists 31 T cell receptor beta chains sequenced from one sample in a study of blood T cells in healthy people across ages. A sample-barcoded 5' primer and a J-beta primer mix were used in a second PCR of about 7 to 12 cycles. TCRdb reprocessed the 5' RACE reads via MiXCR and lists one record per CDR3 protein. The table includes about 730,000 distinct CDR3 sequences, roughly 43% detected once. Sequences were obtained from blood. All receptors come from a woman in her sixties in good health.

J is TRBJ1-2 and V is TRBV12-3 or TRBV12-4; D gene ambiguous. This CDR3 has 14 residues. The V end was cut by 6 bases, the J end by 6 bases, with 17 bases between. CDR3 amino acids: CASSKILPGHGYTF. The CDR3, as DNA: TGTGCCAGCAGCAAAATCCTCCCCGGGCATGGCTACACCTTC.

This clonotype came up once. CDR3 coding DNA: TGTGCCGGCCCGCCCGAGGGGCGGGAGGTCAGCTCCTACAATGAGCAGTTCTTC. Translation gives CAGPPEGREVSSYNEQFF. This chain joins TRBV27 and TRBJ2-1; 8 positions match TRBD2. CDR1 and CDR2 from the germline V gene are MNHEY and SMNVEV (reference sequence). CDR3 length: 18 amino acids. V dropped 11 bases and J dropped 0; count of bases not matched to a gene: 18.

The chain is built from TRBV29-1 and TRBJ1-2; TRBD1 is a possible D gene (6 bases). V lost 5 bases and J lost 3, with 13 bases in between. This CDR3 is 13 amino acids long. The germline CDR1 and CDR2 sequences are SQVTM and ANQGSEA. CDR3 region: CSVFRQDHYGYTF. DNA of the CDR3: TGCAGCGTTTTCCGACAGGACCACTATGGCTACACCTTC.

This rearrangement joins TRBV6-1 to TRBJ1-1; no clear D. Germline CDR1 reads MNHNS; CDR2 reads SASEGT. V was clipped by 4 bases and J by 7 bases, with 13 bases between them. The CDR3 spans 13 residues. The CDR3 DNA is TGTGCCAGCAGTGCAGGTCAGGTTCGTGAAGCTTTCTTT. Translated: CASSAGQVREAFF.

Regarding this clonotype: Just one base apart from a much larger clone, this may be a read error. The chain's CDR3 is CASSPNRGRGSYKQYF. For the CDR3, the DNA is TGTGCCAGCAGTCCCAACAGGGGGCGGGGATCCTACAAGCAGTACTTC. V gene TRBV27 combines with J gene TRBJ2-7, with TRBD1 identical over 9 bases. Germline lookup yields CDR1 MNHEY and CDR2 SMNVEV (reference sequence). The CDR3 contains 16 residues.

The sample holds many counts of this clonotype. V usage is TRBV12-3 or TRBV12-4 and J usage is TRBJ2-3, with 7 bases lining up with TRBD2. V lost 5 bases to trimming and J lost 0 bases; unmatched junction nucleotides: 5. The CDR3 is made up of 15 amino acids. The CDR3 protein is CASSRTSESTDTQYF. In nucleotides, the CDR3 is TGTGCCAGCAGTCGAACTAGCGAAAGCACAGATACGCAGTATTTT.

There are a few counts of this clonotype. This chain joins TRBV12-3 or TRBV12-4 and TRBJ2-7; D ambiguous. Trimming stripped 4 bases from V and 3 bases from J, with 10 bases between. The CDR3 length is 13 residues. Here the CDR3 DNA reads TGTGCCAGCAGTTCCCATGGAAACTACGAGCAGTACTTC. Protein sequence: CASSSHGNYEQYF.

The V and J genes are TRBV27 and TRBJ1-4, with D unclear. The V and J ends lost 2 bases and 8 bases respectively, with 12 bases between them. Germline CDR1 and CDR2: MNHEY and SMNVEV (reference sequence). The length of the CDR3 is 14 residues. The CDR3 region is CASSLIAFGEKLFF. CDR3 bases: TGTGCCAGCAGTTTAATTGCTTTTGGGGAAAAACTGTTTTTT. Together with reference TRBV27 and TRBJ1-4, the CDR3 gives the full variable domain: EAQVTQNPRYLITVTGKKLTVTCSQNMNHEYMSWYRQDPGLGLRQIYYSMNVEVTDKGDVPEGYKVSRKEKRNFPLILESPSPNQTSLYFCASSLIAFGEKLFFGSGTQLSVL.

This clonotype was seen more than once but under ten times. The J gene is TRBJ2-1, the V gene TRBV7-8; 9 bases agree with TRBD2. The CDR3 length is 17 residues. V gave up 5 bases and J gave up 8 bases; unmatched junction bases: 16. Germline values: CDR1 SGHVS, CDR2 FQNEAQ. The chain's CDR3 is CASSEVRGGGALDEQFF. Here the CDR3 DNA reads TGTGCCAGCAGCGAAGTTAGGGGCGGGGGGGCTTTAGATGAGCAGTTCTTC.

This clonotype was detected a few times. The rearrangement uses TRBV30 and TRBJ1-4; D is possibly TRBD1 (6 bases). V lost 0 bases and J lost 0, with 11 bases in between. The germline V gene has CDR1 GTSNPN and CDR2 SVGIG (reference sequence). The length of the CDR3 is 16 residues. The CDR3 sequence: CAWSVLGGTTNEKLFF. The CDR3 DNA reads TGTGCCTGGAGTGTACTAGGGGGAACAACTAATGAAAAACTGTTTTTT.

This clonotype was detected only once. J is TRBJ2-6 and V is TRBV20-1; D is unresolved. The germline gives CDR1 DFQATT, CDR2 SNEGSKA (reference sequence). Trimming removed 1 base at V and 4 bases at J, with 11 bases between. This CDR3 is built from 15 residues. CDR3 region: CSARVGSPGANVLTF. DNA of the CDR3: TGCAGTGCTAGAGTGGGGTCACCCGGGGCCAACGTCCTGACTTTC.

With respect to this clonotype: A read error may be the cause here, since a much bigger clone is one base away. The chain couples TRBV7-2 to TRBJ2-5, with D tentatively TRBD2 (5 bases). CDR1 and CDR2 (germline): SGHTA, FQGNSA. Trimming shortened V by 1 base and J by 6 bases, and 15 bases separated the two germline ends. There are 15 residues in the CDR3. The CDR3, as DNA: TGTGCCAGCAGCTTAGAACAAGCGGTAGGAAAGACCCAGTACTTC. Its translation: CASSLEQAVGKTQYF.

This clonotype was recorded at least ten times. The V gene is TRBV9, the J gene TRBJ1-2; no clear D. V lost 1 base and J 8 bases, leaving 15 bases between the germline ends. There are 14 residues in the CDR3. In germline, CDR1 is SGDLS, CDR2 YYNGEE. This chain's CDR3 is CASSVSRQAPGYTF. The CDR3 region has the DNA TGTGCCAGCAGCGTAAGTCGCCAGGCGCCGGGCTACACCTTC.

The table lists this clonotype with many counts. CDR3 residues: CSDEFKRRYSYEQYF. For the CDR3, the DNA is TGCAGCGATGAGTTTAAAAGGCGTTACTCCTACGAGCAGTACTTC. The V call is TRBV29-1, the J call TRBJ2-7; D is unresolved. The CDR3 spans 15 residues. Germline-derived CDR1 and CDR2 are SQVTM and ANQGSEA. V lost 7 bases to trimming and J lost 0 bases, with 19 bases between them.

This clonotype has more than one count but fewer than ten. The V call is TRBV3-1, the J call TRBJ2-3; perhaps TRBD1 as D (5 bases). Germline values: CDR1 LGHDT, CDR2 YNNKEL (reference sequence). V was cut by 0 bases and J by 8 bases, with 18 bases left in between. This CDR3 has 16 amino acids. CDR3 in amino acids: CASSQEALPARGTQYF. The CDR3 DNA follows: TGTGCCAGCAGCCAAGAGGCTCTTCCCGCAAGGGGTACGCAGTATTTT.

The chain combines TRBV27 with TRBJ2-7, with TRBD2 matching over 7 bases. This CDR3 comprises 13 residues. Germline assignment: CDR1 MNHEY and CDR2 SMNVEV (reference sequence). V gave up 9 bases and J gave up 5 bases; unmatched junction bases: 10. The CDR3 DNA reads as TGTGCCAGTTCCCCTAGCGGTTTCAACGAGCAGTACTTC. Its protein is CASSPSGFNEQYF.

This chain joins TRBV6-5 and TRBJ2-3; D not certain. Germline values: CDR1 MNHEY, CDR2 SVGAGI. The length of the CDR3 is 19 residues. Between the trimmed V and J ends, which lost 0 bases and 3 bases, there was a span of 22 bases. The CDR3: CASSYSRKRPEPGTDTQYF. CDR3 sequence (DNA): TGTGCCAGCAGTTACTCGCGGAAACGTCCTGAGCCTGGAACAGATACGCAGTATTTT.

This chain joins TRBV6-5 and TRBJ2-3; D remains unclear. Germline V CDR1 and CDR2: MNHEY, SVGAGI. Trimming pared 2 bases from V and 4 bases from J, leaving 13 bases between. This CDR3 is built from 15 residues. Written as DNA, the CDR3 is TGTGCCAGCAGTTACGTTAGAGGTGCTTCAGATACGCAGTATTTT. Translated: CASSYVRGASDTQYF.

The J gene is TRBJ2-1, the V gene TRBV28; 11 bases are shared with TRBD2. V shed 2 bases, J shed 8 bases, and the junction held 8 bases outside the gene matches. Germline V gene sequence: CDR1 MDHEN, CDR2 SYDVKM. This CDR3 is built from 16 residues. CDR3 residues: CASSLIGRLAGHEQFF. For the CDR3, the DNA is TGTGCCAGCAGTTTAATTGGGAGACTAGCGGGACATGAGCAGTTCTTC.

This clonotype was seen only a few times. The chain carries TRBV5-5 and TRBJ1-6; tentatively, D is TRBD1 (5 bases). CDR1 SGHKS and CDR2 YYEKEE come from the germline V gene (reference sequence). The CDR3 length is 13 residues. V lost 0 bases and J lost 8, with 6 bases in between. DNA of the CDR3: TGTGCCAGCAGCTTGGCAGGGTATTCACCCCTCCACTTT. It specifies CASSLAGYSPLHF.

Comments on this clonotype: At one of its ends the junction is not consistent with the germline gene, which may arise from a read error. V gene TRBV11-2 combines with J gene TRBJ2-5, with D tentatively TRBD2 (6 bases). This CDR3 has 15 amino acids. Germline loops: CDR1 SGHAT, CDR2 FQNNGV. The CDR3 is CAGSKTVGGQETQYF. CDR3 bases: TGTGCCGGCAGCAAGACAGTGGGGGGCCAAGAGACCCAGTACTTC.

V gene TRBV4-2 combines with J gene TRBJ2-2; D is unclear. Germline lookup yields CDR1 LGHNA and CDR2 YNFKEQ. CDR3 length: 14 amino acids. With 0 bases removed from V and 4 bases from J, the gap between germline ends came to 6 bases. CDR3 residues: CASSQDGSTGELFF. The DNA for the CDR3 is TGTGCCAGCAGCCAAGATGGAAGCACCGGGGAGCTGTTTTTT.

V and J are TRBV18 and TRBJ1-1; 9 nucleotides match TRBD1. Germline assignment: CDR1 KGHSH and CDR2 LQKENI. V trimming: 5 bases; J trimming: 5 bases; junction bases outside the gene matches: 6. The CDR3 has 14 residues. The CDR3 loop is CASSIGQGRTEAFF. CDR3 DNA: TGTGCCAGCTCAATAGGACAGGGGAGGACTGAAGCTTTCTTT. Full variable domain (rest looked up from reference TRBV18 and TRBJ1-1): NAGVMQNPRHLVRRRGQEARLRCSPMKGHSHVYWYRQLPEEGLKFMVYLQKENIIDESGMPKERFSAEFPKEGPSILRIQQVVRGDSAAYFCASSIGQGRTEAFFGQGTRLTVV.

The chain couples TRBV20-1 to TRBJ2-3, with 8 bases fitting TRBD1. Looked up from germline, CDR1 is DFQATT and CDR2 is SNEGSKA (reference sequence). The CDR3 extends over 13 amino acids. CDR3 residues: CSADRERTDTQYF. In DNA, the CDR3 is TGCAGCGCGGACAGGGAGAGGACAGATACGCAGTATTTT.

The J gene is TRBJ2-1, the V gene TRBV7-2, with D perhaps TRBD2 (8 bases). V was pared by 6 bases and J by 7 bases, with 19 bases between. The CDR3 loop spans 15 amino acids. Germline CDR1 reads SGHTA; CDR2 reads FQGNSA. Written as DNA, the CDR3 is TGTGCCAGCAGTTCGACAGGGACTAGAGGGAATGAGCAGTTCTTC. Translated: CASSSTGTRGNEQFF.

This rearrangement joins TRBV27 to TRBJ1-2; a weak D match, TRBD1 (5 bases). Germline lookup yields CDR1 MNHEY and CDR2 SMNVEV (reference sequence). The V end was cut by 7 bases, the J end by 8 bases, with 20 bases between. The CDR3 spans 14 residues. For the CDR3, the DNA is TGTGCCAGCAAAAGAGGAACGGACTGGGGCGGCTACACCTTC. It yields the protein CASKRGTDWGGYTF.

This clonotype was seen more than once but under ten times. V gene TRBV2 combines with J gene TRBJ2-6; D may be TRBD1 (5 bases). The germline V gene has CDR1 SNHLY and CDR2 FYNNEI. The CDR3 length is 18 residues. The V end was cut by 2 bases, the J end by 0 bases, with 14 bases between. CDR3 sequence reads: CASSETAGLDSGANVLTF. The CDR3 DNA reads as TGTGCCAGCAGTGAAACGGCAGGGCTAGACTCTGGGGCCAACGTCCTGACTTTC.

This clonotype occurred a few times. This rearrangement joins TRBV6-2 or TRBV6-3 to TRBJ2-1, with 11 bases that match TRBD2. Germline loops: CDR1 MNHEY, CDR2 SVGEGT. CDR3 length: 15 residues. V shed 2 bases and J 7 bases; nucleotides not matched to a gene: 4. DNA for the CDR3: TGTGCCAGCAGTTACACGGCTAGCGGGGGGAATGAGCAGTTCTTC. Its translation: CASSYTASGGNEQFF.

This clonotype was seen a handful of times. One junction end does not reproduce the germline sequence, and a read error may be involved. V usage is TRBV7-7 and J usage is TRBJ2-1; 8 bases agree with TRBD2. Germline assignment: CDR1 SSHAT and CDR2 FNYEAQ (reference sequence). The CDR3 runs 17 residues. DNA for the CDR3: TGTGCTAGCAGCTTAGGGGCTAGCGGGCCCCCCTACAATGAGCAGTTCTTC. Encoded protein: CASSLGASGPPYNEQFF.

The chain carries TRBV3-1 and TRBJ2-5; TRBD2 matches 9 bases. The CDR3 spans 16 residues. Germline trimming cut 0 bases from V and 11 bases from J; bases unmatched to any gene: 13. Germline CDR1 is LGHDT and CDR2 is YNNKEL (reference sequence). The CDR3 DNA reads as TGTGCCAGCAGCCAAGACCGAGCGGGAGGCTGGAATGAGCAGTACTTC. This gives the protein CASSQDRAGGWNEQYF.

V usage is TRBV7-9 and J usage is TRBJ2-7; 9 bases agree with TRBD1. This CDR3 is built from 17 residues. Germline CDR1 reads SEHNR; CDR2 reads FQNEAQ (reference sequence). The V and J ends lost 4 bases and 1 base, in that order; junction bases with no gene match: 11. CDR3: CASSYTGGDLVSYEQYF. CDR3 sequence (DNA): TGTGCCAGCAGCTACACAGGGGGCGATCTTGTGTCCTACGAGCAGTACTTC.